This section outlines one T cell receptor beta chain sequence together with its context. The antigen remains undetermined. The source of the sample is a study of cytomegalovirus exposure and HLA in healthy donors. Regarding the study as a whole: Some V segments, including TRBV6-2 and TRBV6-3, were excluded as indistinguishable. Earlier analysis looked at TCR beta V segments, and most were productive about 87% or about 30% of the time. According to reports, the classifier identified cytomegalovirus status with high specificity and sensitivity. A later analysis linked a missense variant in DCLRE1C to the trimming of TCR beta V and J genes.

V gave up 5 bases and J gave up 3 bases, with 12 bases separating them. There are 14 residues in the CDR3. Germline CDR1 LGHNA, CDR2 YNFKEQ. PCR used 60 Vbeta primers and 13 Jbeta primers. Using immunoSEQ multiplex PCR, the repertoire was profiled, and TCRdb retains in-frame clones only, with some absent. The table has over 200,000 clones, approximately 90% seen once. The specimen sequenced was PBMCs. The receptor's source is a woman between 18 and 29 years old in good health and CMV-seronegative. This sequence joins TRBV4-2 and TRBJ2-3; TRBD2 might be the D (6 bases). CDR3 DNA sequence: TGTGCCAGCAGCGGTCGGGGGAGTACAGATACGCAGTATTTT. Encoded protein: CASSGRGSTDTQYF.